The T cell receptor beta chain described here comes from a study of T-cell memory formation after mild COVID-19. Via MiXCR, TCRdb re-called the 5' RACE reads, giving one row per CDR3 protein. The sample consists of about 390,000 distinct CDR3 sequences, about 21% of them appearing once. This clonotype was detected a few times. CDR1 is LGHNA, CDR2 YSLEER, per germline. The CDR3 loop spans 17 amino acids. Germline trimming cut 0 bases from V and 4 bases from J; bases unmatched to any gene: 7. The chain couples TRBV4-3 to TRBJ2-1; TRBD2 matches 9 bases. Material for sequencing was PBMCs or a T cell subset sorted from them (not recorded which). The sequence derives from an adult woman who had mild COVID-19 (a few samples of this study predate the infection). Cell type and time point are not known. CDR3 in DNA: TGCGCCAGCAGCCAAGATCTGTCCCTAGCGGGATACAATGAGCAGTTCTTC. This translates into CASSQDLSLAGYNEQFF.